This TCR beta chain was sequenced in a study of blood T cell repertoires in COVID-19. Whole-study context: COVID-19 samples, acute and convalescent, were from the United States, Italy and Spain.

Profiling relied on immunoSEQ multiplex PCR, and the TCRdb table lists in-frame clones only, not all of them. The sample includes some 100,000 clones, approximately 91% of them seen just once. The CDR3 spans 14 residues. Germline CDR1 MNHEY, CDR2 SVGEGT. V shed 2 bases and J shed 1 base, with 6 bases lying between them. This chain joins TRBV6-2 or TRBV6-3 and TRBJ1-5, with D maybe TRBD1 (5 bases). What was sequenced was peripheral blood. The clonotype originates from a man between 60 and 75 years old with acute or convalescent COVID-19. DNA of the CDR3: TGTGCCAGCAGTTACAAGGGGAGCAATCAGCCCCAGCATTTT. Its translation: CASSYKGSNQPQHF.